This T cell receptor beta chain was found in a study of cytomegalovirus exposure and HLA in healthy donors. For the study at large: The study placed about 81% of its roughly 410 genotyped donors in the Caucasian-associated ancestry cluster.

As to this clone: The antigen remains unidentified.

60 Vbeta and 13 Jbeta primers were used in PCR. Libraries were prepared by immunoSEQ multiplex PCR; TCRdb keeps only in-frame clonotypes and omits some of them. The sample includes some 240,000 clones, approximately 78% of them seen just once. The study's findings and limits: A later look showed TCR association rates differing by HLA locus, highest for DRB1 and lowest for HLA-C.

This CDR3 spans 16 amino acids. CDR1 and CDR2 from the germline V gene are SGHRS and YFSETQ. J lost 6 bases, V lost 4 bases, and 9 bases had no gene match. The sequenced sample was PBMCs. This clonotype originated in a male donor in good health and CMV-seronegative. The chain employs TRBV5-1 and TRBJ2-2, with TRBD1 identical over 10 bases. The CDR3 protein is CASSPLGQGVPGELFF. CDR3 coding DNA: TGCGCCAGCAGCCCACTAGGACAGGGGGTGCCCGGGGAGCTGTTTTTT.